The rows below give T cell receptor beta chains drawn from one sample of a study of blood T cell repertoires in COVID-19. Assay used: immunoSEQ multiplex PCR; TCRdb lists only in-frame clones, some missing. The sample yields 210,000 or so clones, more than 75% seen once. Sequencing used PBMCs or T cells enriched from blood (not recorded which). Every receptor here comes from a man aged 25 to 45 with acute COVID-19. Both conserved end residues are part of each CDR3. The D gene is left open where the match is weak. Only part of the rows carry a size: once, few, many, or a class if the clone is expanded.

>TRBJ1-1|NA|TRBD1|TRBV19
TGTGCCAGTAGTTTAGACGGGGACAGGGGACTCTATGAAGCTTTCTTT
CASSLDGDRGLYEAFF
>TRBJ2-7|NA|TRBD1|TRBV7-6
TGTGCCAGCAGCTTAGGAGGGACAGGGCTAGAGCAGTACTTC
CASSLGGTGLEQYF
>TRBJ1-5|NA|NA|TRBV3-1/TRBV3-2
TGTGCCAGCAGCCAAGGGAGATTACAGCCCCAGCATTTT
CASSQGRLQPQHF
>TRBJ1-2|NA|NA|TRBV5-1
TGCGCCAGCAGCTCTTCTTCTTTGAACTATGGCTACACCTTC
CASSSSSLNYGYTF
>TRBJ1-2|NA|TRBD1|TRBV18
TGTGCCAGCTCACCACTTAACTTTGACAGGGGGATTCGGAGGTATGGCTACACCTTC
CASSPLNFDRGIRRYGYTF
>TRBJ1-5|NA|NA|TRBV30
TGTGCCTGGGGCGGGGAAGGCTTGAATCAGCCCCAGCATTTT
CAWGGEGLNQPQHF
>TRBJ2-5|NA|TRBD2|TRBV6-2/TRBV6-3
TGTGCCAGCAGTCCCTTAGCGGGGGGGCCGGTGGAGACCCAGTACTTC
CASSPLAGGPVETQYF
>TRBJ1-2|NA|NA|TRBV29-1
TGCAGCGTCCCAACAATGACAGCAGGTCATGGCTACACCTTC
CSVPTMTAGHGYTF
>TRBJ1-1|few|NA|TRBV2
TGTGCCAGCAGGGAACTTCAACAGGGACCTGAAGCTTTCTTT
CASRELQQGPEAFF
>TRBJ2-3|NA|NA|TRBV2
TGTGCCAGCAGTTATAGACAAACTTGGGATACGCAGTATTTT
CASSYRQTWDTQYF
>TRBJ1-4|NA|TRBD1|TRBV29-1
TGCAGCGTAAAAAGCACAGGGGGAGAAAAACTGTTTTTT
CSVKSTGGEKLFF
>TRBJ1-2|once|NA|TRBV5-1
TGCGCCAGCAGCTTGGATGGAGGGAACGGCTACACCTTC
CASSLDGGNGYTF
>TRBJ2-7|few|TRBD1|TRBV19
TGTGCCAGTTCCTCCTCCGGGACAGGGGGCTCGCAAGAGCAGTACTTC
CASSSSGTGGSQEQYF
>TRBJ2-7|few|TRBD1|TRBV28
TGTGCCAGCACCACCTGGACAGGAGCCTACGAGCAGTACTTC
CASTTWTGAYEQYF
>TRBJ1-1|NA|NA|TRBV27
TGTGCCAGCAGTCTGACAAGGCTGAACACTGAAGCTTTCTTT
CASSLTRLNTEAFF
>TRBJ1-1|NA|TRBD1|TRBV6-5
TGTTCTAACAGGGGCTGGAACACTGAAGCTTTCTTT
CSNRGWNTEAFF
>TRBJ1-2|NA|NA|TRBV5-1
TGCGCCAGCAGCTTGGACGGGAGTAAGGCGGATGGCTACACCTTC
CASSLDGSKADGYTF
>TRBJ2-3|NA|NA|TRBV28
TGTGCCAGCAGTTTCGGAGGGGTCAGCACAGATACGCAGTATTTT
CASSFGGVSTDTQYF
>TRBJ2-2|NA|TRBD2|TRBV27
TGTGCCAGCAGTCCCTGGGTAGCGGGGTTGCCCGGGGAGCTGTTTTTT
CASSPWVAGLPGELFF
>TRBJ1-2|NA|NA|TRBV6-2/TRBV6-3
TGTGCCAGCAGTTACGGGGGCGGCTACACCTTC
CASSYGGGYTF
>TRBJ1-1|few|NA|TRBV5-6
TGTGCCAGCAGCTTGGGGAGGGGCACTGAAGCTTTCTTT
CASSLGRGTEAFF
>TRBJ1-3|NA|NA|TRBV9
TGTGCCAGCAGCGCCGGTCGAGACACCATATATTTT
CASSAGRDTIYF
>TRBJ2-3|NA|TRBD1|TRBV7-9
TGTGCCAGCAGCATCCCCACAGGGGCAGTGGATACGCAGTATTTT
CASSIPTGAVDTQYF
>TRBJ1-5|NA|NA|TRBV21-1
TGTGCCAGCAGCAAAGCGGGGACAGGGCCTAGGAGCAATCAGCCCCAGCATTTT
CASSKAGTGPRSNQPQHF
>TRBJ1-1|NA|TRBD1|TRBV6-5
TGTGCCAGCAGGACCACAGGGGTAGGCACTGAAGCTTTCTTT
CASRTTGVGTEAFF
>TRBJ1-4|NA|NA|TRBV5-5
TGTGCCAGCAGCTTGGCGGACAGATATGAAAAACTGTTTTTT
CASSLADRYEKLFF
>TRBJ2-7|NA|TRBD2|TRBV10-3
TGTGCCATCAGTGAGTCGACTAGCGGATCCTACGAGCAGTACTTC
CAISESTSGSYEQYF
>TRBJ2-1|NA|NA|TRBV19
TGTGCCAGTAGTAGACTAGTATACAATGAGCAGTTCTTC
CASSRLVYNEQFF
>TRBJ2-6|NA|NA|TRBV6-5
TGTGCCAGCAGCTCCAGGGTTACTGGGGCCAACGTCCTGACTTTC
CASSSRVTGANVLTF
>TRBJ2-5|NA|TRBD2|TRBV19
TGTGCCAGTAGTACCCAGGGAGGGGCCCAAGAGACCCAGTACTTC
CASSTQGGAQETQYF
>TRBJ1-5|NA|TRBD1|TRBV2
TGTGCCAGCAGTGGGACAGGGGGAACGAATCAGCCCCAGCATTTT
CASSGTGGTNQPQHF
>TRBJ2-1|NA|NA|TRBV29-1
TGCAGCGGACACAGGGATGAGCAGTTCTTC
CSGHRDEQFF
>TRBJ2-1|few|NA|TRBV24-1
TGTGCCACCTCTCGGGGAGGTGGTCGTATGGACAATGAGCAGTTCTTC
CATSRGGGRMDNEQFF
>TRBJ1-1|NA|NA|TRBV7-9
TGTGCCAGCAGCTTAGTGGTAGGGGTGGCTGAAGCTTTCTTT
CASSLVVGVAEAFF
>TRBJ1-1|once|NA|TRBV29-1
TGCAGCGTTGATAGGGCGGGACGGGGAACTGAAGCTTTCTTT
CSVDRAGRGTEAFF
>TRBJ1-1|NA|NA|TRBV7-9
TGTGCCAGCAGCTTAGAAGGGACATTGAACACTGAAGCTTTCTTT
CASSLEGTLNTEAFF
>TRBJ1-2|NA|NA|TRBV27
TGTGCCAGCAGTTTACTCGGGGTTGAGGGTCCTTATGGCTACACCTTC
CASSLLGVEGPYGYTF